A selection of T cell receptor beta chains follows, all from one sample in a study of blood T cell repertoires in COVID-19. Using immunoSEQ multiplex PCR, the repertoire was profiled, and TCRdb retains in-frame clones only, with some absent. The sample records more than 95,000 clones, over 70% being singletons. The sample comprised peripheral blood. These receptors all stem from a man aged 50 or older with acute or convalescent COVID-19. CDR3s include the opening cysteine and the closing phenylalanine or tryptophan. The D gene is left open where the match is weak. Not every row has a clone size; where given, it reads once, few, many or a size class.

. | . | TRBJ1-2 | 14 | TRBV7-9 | CASSFETGLYGYTF | TGTGCCAGCAGCTTCGAGACAGGACTCTATGGCTACACCTTC
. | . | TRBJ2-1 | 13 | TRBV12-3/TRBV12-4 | CASRRLSYNEQFF | TGTGCCAGCCGGAGGCTGTCCTACAATGAGCAGTTCTTC
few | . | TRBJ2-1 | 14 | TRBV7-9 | CASSLGLAYNEQFF | TGTGCCAGCAGCTTAGGTCTAGCCTACAATGAGCAGTTCTTC
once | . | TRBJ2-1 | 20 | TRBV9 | CASSVAVSASATSSYNEQFF | TGTGCCAGCAGCGTAGCCGTTTCGGCTAGCGCTACGAGCTCCTACAATGAGCAGTTCTTC
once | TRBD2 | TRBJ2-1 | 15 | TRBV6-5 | CASRIAGGSPNEQFF | TGTGCCAGCAGAATAGCGGGAGGGAGCCCCAATGAGCAGTTCTTC
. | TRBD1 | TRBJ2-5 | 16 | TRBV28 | CASSPRTGEDQETQYF | TGTGCCAGCAGTCCCAGGACAGGGGAGGACCAAGAGACCCAGTACTTC
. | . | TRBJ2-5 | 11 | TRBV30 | CAWSGQETQYF | TGTGCCTGGAGTGGACAGGAGACCCAGTACTTC
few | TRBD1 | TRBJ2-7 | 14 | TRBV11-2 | CASSLVQGAGEQYF | TGTGCCAGCAGCTTAGTACAGGGGGCGGGCGAGCAGTACTTC
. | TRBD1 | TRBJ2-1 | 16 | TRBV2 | CASSGGTGAIYNEQFF | TGTGCCAGCAGTGGGGGGACAGGGGCCATCTACAATGAGCAGTTCTTC
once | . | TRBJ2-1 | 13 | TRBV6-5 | CASSQPGWNEQFF | TGTGCCAGCAGCCAGCCGGGTTGGAATGAGCAGTTCTTC
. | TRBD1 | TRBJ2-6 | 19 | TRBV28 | CASSFFGTGVLSGANVLTF | TGTGCCAGCAGTTTTTTCGGGACAGGGGTGTTATCTGGGGCCAACGTCCTGACTTTC